A single sample gave rise to the 18 T cell receptor beta chains below, sequenced in a study of blood T cell repertoires in COVID-19. The assay was immunoSEQ multiplex PCR, and TCRdb's table has in-frame clones only and misses some. The profile covers fewer than 200,000 clones, with 80% appearing a single time and about 6.5% taken by the ten largest. Sequencing was done on a sample of peripheral blood. These receptors came from a man in his sixties or seventies with active or convalescent COVID-19.

The rearrangement joins TRBV19 to TRBJ2-3, with D perhaps matching TRBD1 (5 bases). Trimming took off 5 bases at V and 3 bases at J, with 15 bases between the two ends. The CDR3 runs to 15 residues. Germline V gene data show CDR1 as LNHDA and CDR2 as SQIVND (reference sequence). The CDR3 loop is CASSPLQGWTDTQYF. CDR3 nucleotide sequence: TGTGCCAGTAGTCCATTGCAGGGATGGACAGATACGCAGTATTTT.

This clone was counted a single time. This sequence joins TRBV11-2 and TRBJ1-5; possibly TRBD1 for D (5 bases). Germline CDR1 reads SGHAT; CDR2 reads FQNNGV. V lost 4 bases, J lost 6 bases, and 10 bases lay in between. The CDR3 is made up of 13 amino acids. CDR3 bases: TGTGCCAGCAGCTCCTCGGACACTCAGCCCCAGCATTTT. Its protein is CASSSSDTQPQHF.

The V call is TRBV27, the J call TRBJ2-7; 8 bases line up with TRBD1. The J segment lost 6 bases and the V segment lost 4 bases, leaving 11 bases of the junction unmatched. CDR1 is MNHEY and CDR2 is SMNVEV in the germline V gene (reference sequence). The CDR3 spans 15 residues. CDR3 nucleotides: TGTGCCAGCAGTTCGACCGGGACAGGTAGTTCCGAGCAGTACTTC. Translated, it gives CASSSTGTGSSEQYF.

CDR3 sequence reads: CASSSGTGRLNTEAFF. In DNA form, the CDR3 reads TGCGCCAGCAGCTCCGGTACAGGGCGGCTGAACACTGAAGCTTTCTTT. This chain connects TRBV5-1 to TRBJ1-1, with a weak D call TRBD1 (6 bases). Germline CDR1 and CDR2: SGHRS and YFSETQ. Deletions cut 3 bases from V and 0 bases from J, with 15 bases between. The CDR3 consists of 16 residues.

The chain uses TRBV6-4 and TRBJ1-5; 9 positions agree with TRBD1. After removal of 6 bases from V and 7 bases from J, the junction contained 7 bases not matched to a gene. Germline assignment: CDR1 MRHNA and CDR2 SNTAGT. The CDR3 runs 14 residues. The CDR3 reads CASRGDRAGQPQHF. The CDR3 coding sequence is TGTGCCAGCAGGGGGGACAGGGCAGGACAGCCCCAGCATTTT.

This clone occurred once. The chain is built from TRBV29-1 and TRBJ2-3; TRBD2 matches 11 bases. The CDR3 sequence is 14 residues long. Germline CDR1 SQVTM, CDR2 ANQGSEA. Germline trimming cut 8 bases from V and 2 bases from J; bases unmatched to any gene: 6. This CDR3 is CSTGLAELTDTQYF. In nucleotides, the CDR3 is TGCAGCACGGGACTAGCGGAACTCACAGATACGCAGTATTTT.

V is TRBV5-6 and J is TRBJ2-7; 8 nucleotides align to TRBD1. Germline trimming cut 2 bases from V and 7 bases from J; bases unmatched to any gene: 5. The CDR3 sequence is 13 residues long. In germline, CDR1 is SGHDT, CDR2 YYEEEE. The CDR3 DNA is TGTGCCAGCAGCTTAGGGACAGGTCCGGAGCAGTACTTC. Protein sequence: CASSLGTGPEQYF.

This clone was detected a few times. The V gene is TRBV5-4, the J gene TRBJ2-2, with 11 bases identical to TRBD2. The trim removed 0 bases at V and 4 bases at J, leaving 5 bases unmatched. The CDR3 extends over 17 amino acids. Germline V gives CDR1 SGHNT, CDR2 YYREEE (reference sequence). CDR3 residues: CASSLGGLAGGTGELFF. The CDR3 region has the DNA TGTGCCAGCAGCTTGGGGGGCCTAGCGGGAGGCACCGGGGAGCTGTTTTTT.

The chain employs TRBV27 and TRBJ2-5; 7 bases align to TRBD1. The ends lost 6 bases at V and 1 base at J; junction bases unmatched: 2. Germline V gene data show CDR1 as MNHEY and CDR2 as SMNVEV (reference sequence). This CDR3 region has 13 residues. For the CDR3, the DNA is TGTGCCAGCAGCCGGGACAGCCAAGAGACCCAGTACTTC. It encodes CASSRDSQETQYF.

The genes are TRBV7-9 and TRBJ2-7, with 7 positions matching TRBD1. The ends lost 4 bases at V and 2 bases at J; junction bases unmatched: 11. The V gene's germline CDR1 is SEHNR and CDR2 FQNEAQ (reference sequence). CDR3 length: 16 residues. The CDR3 spells CASSSQMWQGAYEQYF. The CDR3 DNA follows: TGTGCCAGCAGCTCCCAAATGTGGCAGGGGGCCTACGAGCAGTACTTC.

This clone was observed a few times. The J gene is TRBJ1-6, the V gene TRBV19, with D possibly being TRBD1 (6 bases). This CDR3 comprises 15 residues. Trimming left V 5 bases short and J 6 bases short, with 14 bases between. Germline-derived CDR1 and CDR2 are LNHDA and SQIVND (reference sequence). CDR3 nucleotide sequence: TGTGCCAGTAGTCCTCCCCAGGGGCCTAATTCACCCCTCCACTTT. It encodes CASSPPQGPNSPLHF. The variable domain in full, with the rest retrieved from reference TRBV19 and TRBJ1-6, is DGGITQSPKYLFRKEGQNVTLSCEQNLNHDAMYWYRQDPGQGLRLIYYSQIVNDFQKGDIAEGYSVSREKKESFPLTVTSAQKNPTAFYLCASSPPQGPNSPLHFGNGTRLTVT.

V usage is TRBV15 and J usage is TRBJ1-5, with TRBD1 matching over 7 bases. Germline CDR1 LNHNV, CDR2 YYDKDF (reference sequence). The CDR3 has 15 residues. The ends lost 0 bases at V and 1 base at J; junction bases unmatched: 0. In DNA, the CDR3 is TGTGCCACCAGCAGAGACAGGGGGAGCAATCAGCCCCAGCATTTT. This encodes CATSRDRGSNQPQHF. The full variable domain, rest sourced from reference TRBV15 and TRBJ1-5, is DAMVIQNPRYQVTQFGKPVTLSCSQTLNHNVMYWYQQKSSQAPKLLFHYYDKDFNNEADTPDNFQSRRPNTSFCFLDIRSPGLGDTAMYLCATSRDRGSNQPQHFGDGTRLSIL.

This clone was detected only a few times. V usage is TRBV29-1 and J usage is TRBJ2-1, with a tentative D call TRBD1 (5 bases). V gave up 6 bases and J gave up 6 bases, with 15 bases separating them. Germline V gene sequence: CDR1 SQVTM, CDR2 ANQGSEA. CDR3 length: 13 residues. DNA of the CDR3: TGCAGCGTCCGATTGGACATAGGCAATGAGCAGTTCTTC. Its translation is CSVRLDIGNEQFF.

The rearrangement joins TRBV6-2 or TRBV6-3 to TRBJ1-1; D is unclear. Trimming cost V 0 bases and J 0 bases, with 20 bases left between them. Germline V gene lookup returns CDR1 MNHEY and CDR2 SVGEGT. The CDR3 sequence is 19 residues long. Written as DNA, the CDR3 is TGTGCCAGCAGTTACTCGGTCTCCAGACAACAACCTATGAACACTGAAGCTTTCTTT. As protein: CASSYSVSRQQPMNTEAFF.

The V and J genes are TRBV2 and TRBJ1-3; 8 bases fit TRBD1. V lost 4 bases and J lost 0; bases outside the gene matches: 5. This CDR3 spans 16 amino acids. Germline loops: CDR1 SNHLY, CDR2 FYNNEI. The CDR3 sequence is CASSARTGPSGNTIYF. In DNA form, the CDR3 reads TGTGCCAGCAGTGCTCGGACAGGGCCCTCTGGAAACACCATATATTTT.

The chain employs TRBV21-1 and TRBJ2-3; TRBD2, as called in the table, went unchecked against the DNA. TRBV21-1 represents a pseudogene. The length of the CDR3 is 14 residues. The CDR3 DNA is TGTGCCATCTTAGCGGGAGGGCCCCCAGATACGCAGTATTTT. As protein: CAILAGGPPDTQYF.

This chain connects TRBV30 to TRBJ2-1; maybe TRBD1 (6 bases). Trimming cost V 2 bases and J 0 bases, with 11 bases left between them. The germline CDR1 and CDR2 sequences are GTSNPN and SVGIG (reference sequence). This CDR3 is 15 amino acids long. Here the CDR3 reads CAWSRPDSSYNEQFF. In DNA form, the CDR3 reads TGTGCCTGGAGTCGACCGGACAGCTCCTACAATGAGCAGTTCTTC.

The rearrangement links TRBV20-1 to TRBJ2-5; perhaps TRBD1 as D (6 bases). This CDR3 region has 11 residues. The germline V gene has CDR1 DFQATT and CDR2 SNEGSKA (reference sequence). Trimming cost V 7 bases and J 4 bases, with 10 bases left between them. In nucleotides, the CDR3 is TGCAGTGTCTTAGGGGGAGAGACCCAGTACTTC. It is translated as CSVLGGETQYF.